These T cell receptor beta chains were read from a single sample in a study of shared clonotypes between healthy human individuals. TCRdb keeps only in-frame clones here, not all; method: immunoSEQ multiplex PCR. The table includes about 990,000 clones, roughly 74% detected once. Sequencing was performed on memory CD4+ T cells from PBMCs. These receptors were obtained from a man between 18 and 29 years old in good health. Some clones in this sample may be carry-over from other donors' samples. CDR3s include the opening cysteine and the closing phenylalanine or tryptophan. Each record gives: V gene, D gene, clone size, J gene, CDR3 protein, CDR3 DNA. The D gene is left open where the match is weak. Some rows have no size entry. The others give once, few or many, or a class for an expanded clone.

>TRBV6-1|TRBD1|few|TRBJ1-2
CASSERDRDGYTF
TGTGCCAGCAGTGAAAGGGACAGGGACGGCTACACCTTC
>TRBV5-1|-|-|TRBJ2-5
CASSLTLSLGDQETQYF
TGCGCCAGCAGCCTAACCCTCTCGTTGGGTGACCAAGAGACCCAGTACTTC
>TRBV6-1|-|-|TRBJ2-1
CASTTGPGDEQFF
TGTGCCAGCACCACTGGGCCTGGGGATGAGCAGTTCTTC
>TRBV2|-|-|TRBJ2-7
CASSRDQDYEQYF
TGTGCCAGCAGCAGGGACCAAGACTACGAGCAGTACTTC
>TRBV9|-|-|TRBJ2-1
CASSVRPWDEQFF
TGTGCCAGCAGCGTACGACCTTGGGATGAGCAGTTCTTC
>TRBV10-3|-|-|TRBJ2-3
CAISEGGRNTDTQYF
TGTGCCATCAGTGAGGGTGGGAGGAACACAGATACGCAGTATTTT
>TRBV18|TRBD2|-|TRBJ2-7
CASHTSGSYEQYF
TGTGCCAGCCATACTAGCGGGTCCTACGAGCAGTACTTC
>TRBV9|TRBD2|-|TRBJ2-5
CASSALAGGREETQYF
TGTGCCAGCAGCGCCCTAGCGGGAGGCCGGGAGGAGACCCAGTACTTC
>TRBV6-1|-|-|TRBJ2-3
CASRSTGITDTQYF
TGTGCCAGCAGATCGACAGGAATAACAGATACGCAGTATTTT
>TRBV18|TRBD1|-|TRBJ2-7
CASSPWDRLSEQYF
TGTGCCAGCTCACCCTGGGACAGGTTGAGCGAGCAGTACTTC
>TRBV29-1|-|-|TRBJ2-6
CSVGGGANVLTF
TGCAGCGTAGGTGGAGGGGCCAACGTCCTGACTTTC
>TRBV9|TRBD2|-|TRBJ2-3
CASSPGTSRDTQYF
TGTGCCAGCAGCCCCGGGACTAGTAGGGATACGCAGTATTTT
>TRBV19|TRBD2|once|TRBJ2-5
CASSRTRQETQYF
TGTGCCAGTAGTAGGACTAGGCAAGAGACCCAGTACTTC
>TRBV28|TRBD2|once|TRBJ2-5
CASSSELAGFQETQYF
TGTGCCAGCAGTTCCGAACTAGCGGGATTTCAAGAGACCCAGTACTTC
>TRBV2|TRBD1|-|TRBJ2-7
CATKGAGSDEQYF
TGTGCCACCAAGGGGGCGGGCAGTGACGAGCAGTACTTC
>TRBV4-3|TRBD2|-|TRBJ2-1
CASSHGGRAIEQFF
TGCGCCAGCAGCCATGGGGGGAGGGCCATTGAGCAGTTCTTC
>TRBV18|TRBD1|-|TRBJ1-1
CASSQGQGAYTEAFF
TGTGCCAGCTCACAGGGACAGGGGGCTTACACTGAAGCTTTCTTT
>TRBV21-1|-|-|TRBJ1-5
CASSPPRDQPQHF
TGTGCCAGCAGCCCCCCCCGGGATCAGCCCCAGCATTTT
>TRBV18|-|once|TRBJ1-4
CASSPRQGEEKLFF
TGTGCCAGCTCACCACGCCAGGGAGAGGAAAAACTGTTTTTT
>TRBV27|-|-|TRBJ2-5
CASSLSPGETQYF
TGTGCCAGCAGTTTGTCGCCCGGGGAGACCCAGTACTTC
>TRBV6-4|TRBD2|-|TRBJ2-1
CASSDRVGLAGGPDEQFF
TGTGCCAGCAGTGACAGGGTGGGGCTAGCGGGAGGGCCGGATGAGCAGTTCTTC
>TRBV7-9|-|once|TRBJ1-5
CASSIVGGQPQHF
TGTGCCAGCAGCATTGTTGGGGGACAGCCCCAGCATTTT
>TRBV28|-|-|TRBJ1-1
CASSLPQGVWTEAFF
TGTGCCAGCAGTTTACCTCAGGGTGTTTGGACTGAAGCTTTCTTT
>TRBV5-6|TRBD1|-|TRBJ1-2
CASSPGTGDGYTF
TGTGCCAGCAGCCCCGGGACAGGGGACGGCTACACCTTC
>TRBV9|TRBD2|few|TRBJ2-5
CASSGGLAGGRETQYF
TGTGCCAGCAGCGGGGGACTAGCGGGAGGTAGAGAGACCCAGTACTTC
>TRBV18|-|-|TRBJ2-1
CASSPRVSSYNEQFF
TGTGCCAGCTCACCACGCGTAAGCTCCTACAATGAGCAGTTCTTC
>TRBV11-2|-|-|TRBJ1-1
CASSPTQFPSGNTEAFF
TGTGCCAGCAGCCCTACGCAATTCCCATCGGGGAACACTGAAGCTTTCTTT
>TRBV19|-|-|TRBJ1-5
CASSIRMAPQPQHF
TGTGCCAGTAGTATAAGAATGGCGCCTCAGCCCCAGCATTTT
>TRBV5-1|TRBD1|-|TRBJ2-2
CASISKTGGGTGELFF
TGCGCCAGCATAAGTAAGACAGGGGGCGGCACCGGGGAGCTGTTTTTT